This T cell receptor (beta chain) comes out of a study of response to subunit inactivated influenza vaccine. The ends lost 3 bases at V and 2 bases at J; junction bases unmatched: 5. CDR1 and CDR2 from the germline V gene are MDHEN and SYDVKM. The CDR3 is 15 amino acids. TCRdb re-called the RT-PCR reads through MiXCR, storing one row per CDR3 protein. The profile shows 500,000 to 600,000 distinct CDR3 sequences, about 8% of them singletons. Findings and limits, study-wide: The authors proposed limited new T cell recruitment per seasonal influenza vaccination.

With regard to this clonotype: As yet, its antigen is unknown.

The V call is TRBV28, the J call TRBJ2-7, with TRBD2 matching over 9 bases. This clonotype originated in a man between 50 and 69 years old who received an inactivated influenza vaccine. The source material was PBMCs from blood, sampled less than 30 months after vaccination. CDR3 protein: CASSFGGRGAYEQYF. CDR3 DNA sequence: TGTGCCAGCAGTTTTGGCGGGAGGGGTGCCTACGAGCAGTACTTC.